The sequence of this T cell receptor (beta chain) was determined in a study of cytomegalovirus exposure and HLA in healthy donors. Study observations and caveats: In a later analysis, TCR beta V- and J-gene trimming showed a link to a missense DCLRE1C variant.

In the case of this clone: Its antigen is not identified. One end of the junction fails to match germline, which may point to a read error.

The PCR ran on 60 Vbeta and 13 Jbeta primers. The method was immunoSEQ multiplex PCR; TCRdb's version includes in-frame clones alone and lacks a portion of them. The table has about 150,000 clones, around 74% seen once. This CDR3 is 14 amino acids long. Germline values: CDR1 SGHDT, CDR2 YYEEEE. This sequence originates from a man aged 50 or older in good health and CMV-seropositive. J is TRBJ2-7 and V is TRBV5-6; D might be TRBD2 (6 bases). Sequenced input: PBMCs. As DNA, the CDR3 is TGTGCCAGCAGCTTCGGGGGTTATTCCGACGAGCAGTATTTC. The encoded protein is CASSFGGYSDEQYF.